One and the same sample provided the 13 T cell receptor beta chains below, sequenced in a study of T cell responses to AZD1222 COVID-19 vaccine. Profiling relied on immunoSEQ multiplex PCR, and the TCRdb table lists in-frame clones only, not all of them. Of under 150,000 clones listed, roughly 90% are singletons. Sequencing used peripheral blood, obtained 28 days after the second AZD1222 dose. These receptors were collected from an adult who received the AZD1222 COVID-19 vaccine.

This sequence joins TRBV4-2 and TRBJ2-5; D may correspond to TRBD1 or TRBD2 (5 bases each). From germline, CDR1 is LGHNA and CDR2 YNFKEQ. The CDR3 covers 17 residues. Trimming removed 1 base at V and 4 bases at J, with 19 bases between. The DNA for the CDR3 is TGTGCCAGCAGCCAAGGTTCAAGGACTTGGGACGGAGAGACCCAGTACTTC. This encodes CASSQGSRTWDGETQYF.

The chain carries TRBV6-5 and TRBJ2-1, with 11 bases fitting TRBD2. Germline CDR1 is MNHEY and CDR2 is SVGAGI. The CDR3 contains 13 residues. J gave up 14 bases and V 4 bases, and 7 bases lay outside the gene matches. The CDR3 sequence: CASSFLAGGMEFF. The CDR3 DNA sequence: TGTGCCAGCAGTTTTTTAGCGGGGGGGATGGAGTTCTTC.

The chain recombines TRBV10-1 with TRBJ1-6; no firm D call. CDR3 length equals 18 residues. Germline CDR1 reads WNHNN; CDR2 reads SYGVQD (reference sequence). Trimming left V 6 bases short and J 3 bases short, with 21 bases between. CDR3 region: CASRHARPVSLYNSPLHF. CDR3 nucleotides: TGCGCCAGCAGACACGCTCGCCCCGTTTCCCTCTATAATTCACCCCTCCACTTT.

The chain has TRBV7-9 and TRBJ2-7, with 11 nucleotides matching TRBD2. Germline CDR1 is SEHNR and CDR2 is FQNEAQ (reference sequence). The CDR3 sequence is 14 residues long. V shed 1 base, J shed 5 bases, and the junction held 1 base outside the gene matches. CDR3 nucleotides: TGTGCCAGCAGCTTAGGGGGACTAGCGGACGAGCAGTACTTC. Translation gives CASSLGGLADEQYF.

V is TRBV19 and J is TRBJ2-7; 11 bases agree with TRBD1. The CDR3 runs 15 residues. V lost 1 base, J lost 5 bases, and 4 bases stayed unmatched. Germline V gives CDR1 LNHDA, CDR2 SQIVND (reference sequence). CDR3 bases: TGTGCCAGTAGTATAGCGGACAGGGGGCGCGACGAGCAGTACTTC. Translated, it gives CASSIADRGRDEQYF.

This clone has only one observation. J is TRBJ1-2 and V is TRBV3-1 (or the pseudogene TRBV3-2); D remains unclear. V lost 7 bases to trimming and J lost 4 bases, with 10 bases between them. CDR3 length: 12 amino acids. The germline V gene has CDR1 LGHDT and CDR2 YNNKEL (reference sequence). This CDR3 is CASTNTGYGYTF. CDR3 DNA sequence: TGTGCCAGCACCAACACGGGCTATGGCTACACCTTC.

This chain links TRBV7-9 with TRBJ2-3; 8 bases agree with TRBD2. The CDR3 has 14 amino acids. V was pared by 5 bases and J by 6 bases, with 7 bases of the junction left unmatched. Germline assignment: CDR1 SEHNR and CDR2 FQNEAQ (reference sequence). As DNA, the CDR3 is TGTGCCAGCAGCCCCCGGGGGGGGCATGATACGCAGTATTTT. Translated, it gives CASSPRGGHDTQYF. The whole variable domain, remainder taken from reference TRBV7-9 and TRBJ2-3, is DTGVSQNPRHKITKRGQNVTFRCDPISEHNRLYWYRQTLGQGPEFLTYFQNEAQLEKSRLLSDRFSAERPKGSFSTLEIQRTEQGDSAMYLCASSPRGGHDTQYFGPGTRLTVL.

The chain has TRBV12-3 or TRBV12-4 and TRBJ2-3; maybe TRBD2 (6 bases). The CDR3 is made up of 13 amino acids. Trimming stripped 4 bases from V and 10 bases from J, with 15 bases between. The CDR3 is CASSSGTAEAQYF. Here the CDR3 DNA reads TGTGCCAGCAGTTCTGGGACTGCAGAGGCGCAGTATTTT.

This clone was seen a single time. Because the CDR3's place on the DNA is in doubt, the DNA is left out and the CDR3 is given as listed by TCRdb. The J gene is TRBJ1-2, the V gene TRBV21-1; the table's D call of TRBD1 was not tested on the DNA. TRBV21-1 corresponds to a pseudogene. The CDR3 extends over 13 residues, inclusive of both ends. The CDR3 loop reads CASTVGAGNGYTF.

V gene TRBV9 combines with J gene TRBJ1-2; D may be TRBD1 (6 bases). Germline values: CDR1 SGDLS, CDR2 YYNGEE. V lost 3 bases to trimming and J lost 5 bases, with 14 bases between them. The CDR3 loop spans 14 amino acids. The CDR3 DNA sequence: TGTGCCAGCAGCGCCCGGGGGCAGGTGTATGGCTACACCTTC. Encoded protein: CASSARGQVYGYTF.

Turning to this clone: Different DNA sequences within this sample yield the same CDR3. Here the CDR3 DNA reads TGTGCCAGCAGTTTTCACTCTGGAAACACCATATATTTT. This translates into CASSFHSGNTIYF. The chain has TRBV12-3 or TRBV12-4 and TRBJ1-3, with D unresolved. Between the trimmed V and J ends, which lost 3 bases and 0 bases, there was a span of 3 bases. This CDR3 region has 13 residues.

This chain connects TRBV4-1 to TRBJ1-6; D gene uncertain. CDR3 length: 16 residues. Trimming removed 1 base at V and 3 bases at J, with 10 bases between. The V gene's germline CDR1 is MGHRA and CDR2 YSYEKL. Here the CDR3 DNA reads TGCGCCAGCAGCCAAGGGGGTCGACGCTATAATTCACCCCTCCACTTT. Protein: CASSQGGRRYNSPLHF.

The CDR3 region is CASSGLAGGDTQYF. In DNA form, the CDR3 reads TGTGCCAGCAGCGGACTAGCGGGAGGAGATACGCAGTATTTT. V gene TRBV27 combines with J gene TRBJ2-3; TRBD2 agrees at 14 bases. V trimming: 6 bases; J trimming: 5 bases; junction bases outside the gene matches: 1. The germline V gene encodes CDR1 MNHEY and CDR2 SMNVEV (reference sequence). The CDR3 runs to 14 residues.